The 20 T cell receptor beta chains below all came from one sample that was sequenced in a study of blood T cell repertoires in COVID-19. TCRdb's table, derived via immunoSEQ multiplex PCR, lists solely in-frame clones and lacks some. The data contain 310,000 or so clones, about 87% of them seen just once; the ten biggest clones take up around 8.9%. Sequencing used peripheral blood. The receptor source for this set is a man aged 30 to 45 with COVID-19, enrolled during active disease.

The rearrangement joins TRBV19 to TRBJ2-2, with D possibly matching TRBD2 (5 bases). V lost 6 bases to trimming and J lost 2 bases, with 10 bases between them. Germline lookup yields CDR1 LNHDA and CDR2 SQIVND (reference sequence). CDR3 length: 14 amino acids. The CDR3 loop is CASRPGYNTGELFF. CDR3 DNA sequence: TGTGCCAGTAGACCGGGGTATAACACCGGGGAGCTGTTTTTT.

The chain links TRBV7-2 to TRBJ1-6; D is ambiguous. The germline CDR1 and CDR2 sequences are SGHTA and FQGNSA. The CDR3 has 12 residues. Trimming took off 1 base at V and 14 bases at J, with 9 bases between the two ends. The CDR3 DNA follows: TGTGCCAGCAGCTTAGATCCAACATCCCTCCACTTT. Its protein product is CASSLDPTSLHF.

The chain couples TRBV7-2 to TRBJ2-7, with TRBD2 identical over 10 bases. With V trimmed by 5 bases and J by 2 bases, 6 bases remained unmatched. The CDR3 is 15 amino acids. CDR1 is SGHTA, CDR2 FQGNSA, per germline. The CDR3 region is CASSPGLAEAYEQYF. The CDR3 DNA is TGTGCCAGCAGCCCAGGACTAGCGGAGGCCTACGAGCAGTACTTC.

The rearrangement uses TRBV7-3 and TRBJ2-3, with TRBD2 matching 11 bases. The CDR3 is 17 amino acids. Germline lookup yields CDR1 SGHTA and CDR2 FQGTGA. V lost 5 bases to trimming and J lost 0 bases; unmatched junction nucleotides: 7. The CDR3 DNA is TGTGCCAGCAGCGTTGGACTAGCGGGCTCTAGCACAGATACGCAGTATTTT. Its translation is CASSVGLAGSSTDTQYF.

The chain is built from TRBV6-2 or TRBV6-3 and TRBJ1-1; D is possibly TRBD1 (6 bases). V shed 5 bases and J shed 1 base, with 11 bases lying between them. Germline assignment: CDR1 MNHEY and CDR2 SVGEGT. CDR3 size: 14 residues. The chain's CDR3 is CASSIDRRNTEAFF. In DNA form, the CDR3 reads TGTGCCAGCAGTATCGACAGGCGGAACACTGAAGCTTTCTTT.

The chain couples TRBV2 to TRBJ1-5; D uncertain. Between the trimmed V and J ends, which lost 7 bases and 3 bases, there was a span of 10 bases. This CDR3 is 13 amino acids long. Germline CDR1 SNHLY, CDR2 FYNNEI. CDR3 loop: CASNAAFNQPQHF. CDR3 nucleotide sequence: TGTGCCAGCAACGCGGCTTTCAATCAGCCCCAGCATTTT.

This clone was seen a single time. The CDR3 here is CASSKRGSSYEQYF. The CDR3 nucleotides read TGTGCCAGCAGCAAACGCGGGAGCTCCTACGAGCAGTACTTC. The chain has TRBV3-1 (or the pseudogene TRBV3-2) and TRBJ2-7; 7 nucleotides match TRBD2. Germline assignment: CDR1 LGHDT and CDR2 YNNKEL (reference sequence). Trimming cost V 5 bases and J 0 bases; bases outside gene matches: 4. The CDR3 covers 14 residues.

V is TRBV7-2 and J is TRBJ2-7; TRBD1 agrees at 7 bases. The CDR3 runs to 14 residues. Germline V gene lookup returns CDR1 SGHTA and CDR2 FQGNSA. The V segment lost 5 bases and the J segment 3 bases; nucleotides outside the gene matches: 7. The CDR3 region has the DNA TGTGCCAGCAGCACGACAGGGATTAACTACGAGCAGTACTTC. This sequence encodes CASSTTGINYEQYF.

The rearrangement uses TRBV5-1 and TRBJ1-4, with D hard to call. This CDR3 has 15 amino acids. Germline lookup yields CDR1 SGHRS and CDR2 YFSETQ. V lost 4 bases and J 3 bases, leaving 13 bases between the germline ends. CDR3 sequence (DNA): TGCGCCAGCAGCGCCCCGGAGGGAGCTAATGAAAAACTGTTTTTT. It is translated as CASSAPEGANEKLFF.

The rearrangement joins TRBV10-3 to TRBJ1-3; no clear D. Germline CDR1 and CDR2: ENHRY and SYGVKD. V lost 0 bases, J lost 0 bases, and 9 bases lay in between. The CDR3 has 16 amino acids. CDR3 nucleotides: TGTGCCATCAGTGAGTCCGGGAGTCCCTCTGGAAACACCATATATTTT. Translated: CAISESGSPSGNTIYF.

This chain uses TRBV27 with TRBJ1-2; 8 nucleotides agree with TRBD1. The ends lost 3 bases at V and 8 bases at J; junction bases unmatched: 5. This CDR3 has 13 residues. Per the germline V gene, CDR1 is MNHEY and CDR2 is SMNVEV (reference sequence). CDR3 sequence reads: CASSFSGGIGYTF. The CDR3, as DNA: TGTGCCAGCAGTTTTTCAGGGGGCATCGGCTACACCTTC.

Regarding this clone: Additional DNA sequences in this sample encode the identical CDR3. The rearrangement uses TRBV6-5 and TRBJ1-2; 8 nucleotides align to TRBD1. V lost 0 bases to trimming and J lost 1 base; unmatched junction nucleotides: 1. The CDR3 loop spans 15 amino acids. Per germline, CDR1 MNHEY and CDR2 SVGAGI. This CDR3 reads CASSYSGQDNYGYTF. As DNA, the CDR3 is TGTGCCAGCAGTTACTCGGGACAGGATAACTATGGCTACACCTTC.

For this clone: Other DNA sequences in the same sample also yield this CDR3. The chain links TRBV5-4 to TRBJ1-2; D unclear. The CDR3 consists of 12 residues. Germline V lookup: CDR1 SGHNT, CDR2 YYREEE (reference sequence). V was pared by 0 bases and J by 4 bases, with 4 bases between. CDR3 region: CASSLDIYGYTF. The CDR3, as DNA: TGTGCCAGCAGCTTGGACATCTATGGCTACACCTTC. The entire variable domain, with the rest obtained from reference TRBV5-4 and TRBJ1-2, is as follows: ETGVTQSPTHLIKTRGQQVTLRCSSQSGHNTVSWYQQALGQGPQFIFQYYREEENGRGNFPPRFSGLQFPNYSSELNVNALELDDSALYLCASSLDIYGYTFGSGTRLTVV.

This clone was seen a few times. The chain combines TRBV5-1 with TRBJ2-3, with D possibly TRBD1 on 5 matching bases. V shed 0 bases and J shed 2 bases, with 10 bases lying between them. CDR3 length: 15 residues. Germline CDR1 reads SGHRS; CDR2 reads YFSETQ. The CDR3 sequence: CASSLVGRVTDTQYF. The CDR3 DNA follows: TGCGCCAGCAGCTTGGTGGGCAGGGTCACAGATACGCAGTATTTT.

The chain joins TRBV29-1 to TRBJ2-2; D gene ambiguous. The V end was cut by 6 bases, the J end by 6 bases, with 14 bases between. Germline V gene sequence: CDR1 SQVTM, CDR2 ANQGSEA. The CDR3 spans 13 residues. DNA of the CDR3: TGCAGCGTCCAACCTAATTCTGCCGGGGAGCTGTTTTTT. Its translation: CSVQPNSAGELFF.

The CDR3 loop is CASSQSRGSGNTIYF. The CDR3, as DNA: TGTGCCAGCAGCCAATCAAGGGGCTCTGGAAACACCATATATTTT. This rearrangement joins TRBV3-1 (or the pseudogene TRBV3-2) to TRBJ1-3, with a tentative D call TRBD1 (5 bases). V was trimmed by 2 bases and J by 0 bases, leaving 8 bases between them. This CDR3 region has 15 residues. Germline assignment: CDR1 LGHDT and CDR2 YNNKEL (reference sequence).

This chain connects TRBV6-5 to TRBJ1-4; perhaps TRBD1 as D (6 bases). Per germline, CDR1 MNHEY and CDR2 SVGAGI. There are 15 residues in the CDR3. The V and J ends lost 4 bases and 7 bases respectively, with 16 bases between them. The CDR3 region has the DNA TGTGCCAGCAGTTCAGGGGACCGTCGGGGTGAAAAACTGTTTTTT. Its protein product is CASSSGDRRGEKLFF.

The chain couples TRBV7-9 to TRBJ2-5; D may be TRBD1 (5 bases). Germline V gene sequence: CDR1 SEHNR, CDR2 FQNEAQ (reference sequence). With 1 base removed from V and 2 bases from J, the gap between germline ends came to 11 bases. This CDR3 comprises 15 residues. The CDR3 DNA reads TGTGCCAGCAGCTTAGGGTCCAGGGTTCAAGAGACCCAGTACTTC. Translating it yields CASSLGSRVQETQYF.

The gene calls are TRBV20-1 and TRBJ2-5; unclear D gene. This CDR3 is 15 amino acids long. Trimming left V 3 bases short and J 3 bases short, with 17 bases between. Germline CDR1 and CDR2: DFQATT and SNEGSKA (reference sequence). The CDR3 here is CSASVISNGEETQYF. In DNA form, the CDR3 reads TGCAGTGCTAGTGTGATTTCAAATGGAGAAGAGACCCAGTACTTC.

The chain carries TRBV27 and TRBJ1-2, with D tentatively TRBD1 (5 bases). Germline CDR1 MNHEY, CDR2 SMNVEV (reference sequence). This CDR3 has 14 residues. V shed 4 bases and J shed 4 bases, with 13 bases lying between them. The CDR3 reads CASSSGLRGYGYTF. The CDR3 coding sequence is TGTGCCAGCAGTTCGGGACTGCGTGGCTATGGCTACACCTTC.